A selection of T cell receptor beta chains follows, all from one sample in a study of siplizumab effects on memory and regulatory T cells. Some clones are missing from TCRdb's copy, which holds only in-frame ones; the method was immunoSEQ multiplex PCR. In the table there are approximately 110,000 clones, about 92% of which are singletons. The sequenced material came from Tregs sorted from blood. The source of these receptors is a human donor in good health. CDR3s include the opening cysteine and the closing phenylalanine or tryptophan. D genes are given only for firm matches. Expanded clones get a size class; other rows say once, few or many, or leave the size out.

TRBJ2-4 . TRBV4-1 . CASSQRGVGSLLNIQYF TGCGCCAGCAGCCAAAGGGGGGTAGGCAGCCTGCTAAACATTCAGTACTTC
TRBJ1-1 . TRBV6-5 . CASSSPRDTNLEAFF TGTGCCAGCAGTTCCCCCAGGGACACTAACTTGGAAGCTTTCTTT
TRBJ2-7 . TRBV5-1 TRBD2 CASSLRLAGGLPYEQYF TGCGCCAGCAGCTTAAGACTAGCGGGAGGCCTCCCGTACGAGCAGTACTTC
TRBJ2-1 . TRBV6-1 . CASSGRAGGNEQFF TGTGCCAGCAGTGGAAGAGCTGGGGGCAATGAGCAGTTCTTC
TRBJ2-1 . TRBV18 . CASSANTGTSTYNEQFF TGTGCCAGCTCCGCAAATACCGGGACTTCCACCTACAATGAGCAGTTCTTC
TRBJ2-3 . TRBV5-1 . CASSRGTDTQYF TGCGCCAGCAGCCGTGGTACAGATACGCAGTATTTT
TRBJ2-7 . TRBV28 TRBD2 CASSLALKSGRSSYEQYF TGTGCCAGCAGTTTAGCCCTCAAGAGCGGGAGGAGCTCCTACGAGCAGTACTTC
TRBJ2-7 . TRBV15 . CATSKQGGGVSYEQYF TGTGCCACCAGCAAACAAGGAGGGGGAGTTTCCTACGAGCAGTACTTC
TRBJ2-7 . TRBV7-9 TRBD2 CASSSLAGVVIYEQYF TGTGCCAGCAGCTCACTAGCGGGGGTGGTTATCTACGAGCAGTACTTC
TRBJ1-2 . TRBV6-1 . CASSASIAGIAYYGYTF TGTGCCAGCAGTGCAAGCATTGCAGGGATTGCGTACTATGGCTACACCTTC
TRBJ2-7 . TRBV5-4 TRBD1 CASSTGQGVGEQYF TGTGCCAGCAGCACCGGACAGGGGGTCGGTGAGCAGTACTTC
TRBJ2-1 . TRBV18 . CASLGGGSNNEQFF TGTGCCAGCTTAGGGGGTGGTTCGAACAATGAGCAGTTCTTC
TRBJ1-6 . TRBV4-1 TRBD1 CASSREGGGSSYNSPLHF TGCGCCAGCAGCCGAGAAGGGGGCGGGAGCTCCTATAATTCACCCCTCCACTTT
TRBJ2-7 . TRBV18 TRBD2 CASSQNRLAGIYEQYF TGTGCCAGCTCCCAAAACCGACTAGCGGGTATATACGAGCAGTACTTC
TRBJ2-3 once TRBV19 . CASSIVGLDTQYF TGTGCCAGTAGTATAGTAGGGTTAGATACGCAGTATTTT
TRBJ2-5 . TRBV5-1 . CASSLMGGQETQYF TGCGCCAGCAGCTTGATGGGGGGCCAAGAGACCCAGTACTTC
TRBJ1-6 . TRBV7-6 . CASSLVPGDNSPLHF TGTGCCAGCAGCTTAGTGCCAGGGGATAATTCACCCCTCCACTTT
TRBJ2-7 . TRBV5-1 . CASSLPGSTYEQYF TGCGCCAGCAGCTTACCCGGGTCGACCTACGAGCAGTACTTC
TRBJ2-1 . TRBV7-9 . CASSPTKGRSHYNEQFF TGTGCCAGCAGCCCGACCAAGGGAAGGTCTCACTACAATGAGCAGTTCTTC
TRBJ2-5 once TRBV2 . CASSVGWETQYF TGTGCCAGCAGTGTGGGCTGGGAGACCCAGTACTTC
TRBJ2-5 once TRBV5-4 TRBD2 CASSPGLAEGGTQYF TGTGCCAGCAGCCCGGGACTAGCGGAGGGGGGGACCCAGTACTTC
TRBJ1-1 . TRBV27 TRBD1 CASSKTDRGLSEAFF TGTGCCAGCAGTAAAACGGACAGGGGGTTGTCTGAAGCTTTCTTT
TRBJ2-7 once TRBV2 TRBD1 CASLPGTGSFYEQYF TGTGCCAGCCTTCCCGGGACAGGGTCCTTCTACGAGCAGTACTTC
TRBJ1-1 once TRBV28 . CASSPWTSRPTEAFF TGTGCCAGCAGTCCATGGACCTCCCGGCCCACTGAAGCTTTCTTT
TRBJ2-2 . TRBV2 . CASRQEFSTGELFF TGTGCCAGCAGACAGGAATTTAGCACCGGGGAGCTGTTTTTT
TRBJ1-2 few TRBV7-3 . CASSLGPDYGYTF TGTGCCAGCAGCTTGGGCCCAGACTATGGCTACACCTTC
TRBJ1-4 . TRBV27 . CASSPRTAYNEKLFF TGTGCCAGCAGTCCTCGGACAGCTTATAATGAAAAACTGTTTTTT
TRBJ1-3 few TRBV7-8 . CASSWGLASSGNTIYF TGTGCCAGCAGCTGGGGTTTAGCCAGCTCTGGAAACACCATATATTTT
TRBJ1-2 few TRBV9 . CASSLTLTHGYTF TGTGCCAGCAGCCTGACCCTTACCCATGGCTACACCTTC
TRBJ1-3 . TRBV4-1 . CASSQVRAGTGNTIYF TGCGCCAGCAGCCAAGTTCGGGCAGGGACTGGAAACACCATATATTTT
TRBJ1-3 . TRBV5-6 . CASRTGTRAGNTIYF TGTGCCAGCAGGACCGGGACTAGAGCTGGAAACACCATATATTTT
TRBJ2-5 . TRBV7-2 TRBD1 CASSPGQGVETQYF TGTGCCAGCAGCCCGGGACAGGGTGTGGAGACCCAGTACTTC
TRBJ1-1 . TRBV7-8 TRBD1 CASSRMTGERTEAFF TGTGCCAGCAGCCGGATGACAGGGGAGAGGACTGAAGCTTTCTTT
TRBJ1-1 . TRBV19 . CATLGASTEAFF TGTGCGACCCTGGGCGCATCTACTGAAGCTTTCTTT
TRBJ2-2 . TRBV30 TRBD1 CACRPRDRVVTGELFF TGTGCCTGTCGTCCCAGGGACAGGGTCGTCACCGGGGAGCTGTTTTTT
TRBJ2-7 . TRBV6-5 . CASSYSAGKAYEQYF TGTGCCAGCAGTTACAGTGCGGGGAAGGCCTACGAGCAGTACTTC
TRBJ1-2 . TRBV19 . CASSPGPRYGYTF TGTGCCAGTAGCCCGGGACCCAGATATGGCTACACCTTC
TRBJ1-6 . TRBV15 . CATSLGALNSPLHF TGTGCCACCAGCCTGGGGGCCCTGAATTCACCCCTCCACTTT
TRBJ1-1 . TRBV27 . CASSLQENTEAFF TGTGCCAGCAGTCTACAAGAGAACACTGAAGCTTTCTTT
TRBJ2-3 . TRBV7-9 . CASSLVTSWGTDTQYF TGTGCCAGCAGCTTAGTGACCAGTTGGGGCACAGATACGCAGTATTTT
TRBJ1-2 . TRBV6-5 TRBD1 CASSSWDRHGYTF TGTGCCAGCAGTTCCTGGGACAGGCATGGCTACACCTTC
TRBJ2-1 . TRBV12-5 . CASGLVQSWQGRHNEQFF TGTGCTAGTGGTTTGGTACAAAGTTGGCAGGGGCGGCACAATGAGCAGTTCTTC
TRBJ1-1 . TRBV6-5 TRBD1 CASSYTTGRNTEAFF TGTGCCAGCAGTTACACGACAGGGAGGAACACTGAAGCTTTCTTT
TRBJ1-2 . TRBV7-8 . CASSLGDFYGYTF TGTGCCAGCAGCTTGGGAGATTTCTATGGCTACACCTTC
TRBJ2-7 . TRBV10-1 TRBD2 CASSESPGLAVYEQYF TGCGCCAGCAGTGAGTCCCCGGGACTAGCGGTATACGAGCAGTACTTC
TRBJ1-2 . TRBV7-9 . CASSVDGYYGYTF TGTGCCAGCAGCGTGGACGGCTACTATGGCTACACCTTC
TRBJ2-3 . TRBV6-6 . CASRGRATDTQYF TGTGCCAGCAGGGGCAGGGCCACAGATACGCAGTATTTT
TRBJ1-2 . TRBV27 . CASSFGTGNYGYTF TGTGCCAGCAGTTTTGGCACCGGGAACTATGGCTACACCTTC
TRBJ1-3 . TRBV7-9 . CASSLGLASGNTIYF TGTGCCAGCAGCTTGGGACTGGCCTCTGGAAACACCATATATTTT